Below, 8 T cell receptor beta chains from the same sample are listed, as sequenced in a study of identifying expanded T cells in peripheral blood. The table came from immunoSEQ multiplex PCR; TCRdb's copy has only in-frame clones and leaves some out. The sample contains over 70,000 clones, around 89% of which appear only once. Sequencing used blood. The receptors derive from a person aged 18 to 75 in good health.

This rearrangement joins TRBV21-1 to TRBJ2-2; the tabulated D call, TRBD1, remains unverified against the DNA. TRBV21-1 is assigned pseudogene status. This CDR3 comprises 17 residues. The CDR3 DNA reads as TGCGCCAGCAGTGAGCTTGCACAGCCCCCGAACACCGGGGAGCTGTTTTTT. It encodes CASSELAQPPNTGELFF.

This clone was detected only once. The chain couples TRBV7-8 to TRBJ2-3; TRBD2 might be the D (5 bases). With 1 base removed from V and 4 bases from J, the gap between germline ends came to 15 bases. The germline gives CDR1 SGHVS, CDR2 FQNEAQ. CDR3 length: 16 amino acids. CDR3 in DNA: TGTGCCAGCAGCTTAGTTCCCGCTAGCAATGCAGATACGCAGTATTTT. Translating it yields CASSLVPASNADTQYF.

The chain recombines TRBV5-6 with TRBJ2-3; D not certain. The CDR3 spans 13 residues. V dropped 2 bases and J dropped 0 bases, with 4 bases sitting between them. CDR1 SGHDT and CDR2 YYEEEE come from the germline V gene. The chain's CDR3 is CASSFGSTDTQYF. CDR3 coding DNA: TGTGCCAGCAGCTTTGGTAGCACAGATACGCAGTATTTT.

The genes are TRBV28 and TRBJ2-3, with D perhaps matching TRBD1 or TRBD2 (6 bases each). The CDR3 totals 15 residues. The ends were cut back, 3 bases at V and 1 base at J, with 11 bases in the middle. CDR1 is MDHEN and CDR2 is SYDVKM in the germline V gene. The CDR3 bases are TGTGCCAGCAGTTTGGGGGGCACGGGCACAGATACGCAGTATTTT. It specifies CASSLGGTGTDTQYF.

This chain connects TRBV6-1 to TRBJ1-5, with unresolved D. CDR3 length: 13 residues. Per germline, CDR1 MNHNS and CDR2 SASEGT. V lost 5 bases and J lost 5, with 10 bases in between. This CDR3 is CASSLDGDQPQHF. The CDR3 nucleotides read TGTGCCAGCAGTCTGGACGGTGATCAGCCCCAGCATTTT.

This clone was observed once. V gene TRBV7-2 combines with J gene TRBJ1-1, with D maybe TRBD1 (5 bases). V dropped 5 bases and J dropped 5 bases, with 15 bases sitting between them. The CDR3 runs to 14 residues. From germline, CDR1 is SGHTA and CDR2 FQGNSA. CDR3 in amino acids: CASSANWGRTEAFF. The CDR3 DNA reads TGTGCCAGCAGCGCCAATTGGGGCCGGACTGAAGCTTTCTTT.

This clone counts as medium-sized. CDR3 nucleotides: TGTGCCAGCAGGCTATTCGACAGGAATAATTCACCCCTCCACTTT. This translates into CASRLFDRNNSPLHF. The chain links TRBV6-5 to TRBJ1-6; tentative D call: TRBD1 (6 bases). Germline lookup yields CDR1 MNHEY and CDR2 SVGAGI. V lost 6 bases and J 5 bases, leaving 14 bases between the germline ends. The CDR3 sequence is 15 residues long.

The V and J genes are TRBV9 and TRBJ1-6; D unclear. The CDR3 runs to 13 residues. The ends were cut back, 4 bases at V and 7 bases at J, with 9 bases in the middle. Per the germline V gene, CDR1 is SGDLS and CDR2 is YYNGEE. Here the CDR3 reads CASSSGVNSPLHF. The CDR3 DNA sequence: TGTGCCAGCAGCTCCGGGGTAAATTCACCCCTCCACTTT.